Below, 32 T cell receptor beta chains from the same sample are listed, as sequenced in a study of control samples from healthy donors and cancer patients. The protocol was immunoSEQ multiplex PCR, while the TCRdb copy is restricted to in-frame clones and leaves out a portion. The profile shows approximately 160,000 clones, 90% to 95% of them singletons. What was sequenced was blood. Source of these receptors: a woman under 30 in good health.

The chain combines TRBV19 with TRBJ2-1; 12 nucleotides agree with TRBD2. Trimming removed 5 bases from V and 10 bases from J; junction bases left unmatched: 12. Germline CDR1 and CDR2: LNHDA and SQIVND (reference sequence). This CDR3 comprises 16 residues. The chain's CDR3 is CASSLTASGRAWEQFF. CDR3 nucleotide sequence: TGTGCCAGTAGTCTCACAGCTAGCGGGAGGGCCTGGGAGCAGTTCTTC.

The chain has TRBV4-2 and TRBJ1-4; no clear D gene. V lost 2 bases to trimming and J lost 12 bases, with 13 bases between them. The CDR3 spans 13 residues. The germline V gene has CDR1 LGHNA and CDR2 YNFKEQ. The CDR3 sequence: CASSQRVPEELFF. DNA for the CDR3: TGTGCCAGCAGCCAAAGGGTCCCGGAGGAACTGTTTTTT.

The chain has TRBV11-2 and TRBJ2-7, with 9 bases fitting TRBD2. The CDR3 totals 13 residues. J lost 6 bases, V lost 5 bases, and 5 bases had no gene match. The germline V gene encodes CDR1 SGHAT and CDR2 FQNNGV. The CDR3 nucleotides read TGTGCCAGCAGCGCTGGACTAGCGTCCGAGCAGTACTTC. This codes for CASSAGLASEQYF.

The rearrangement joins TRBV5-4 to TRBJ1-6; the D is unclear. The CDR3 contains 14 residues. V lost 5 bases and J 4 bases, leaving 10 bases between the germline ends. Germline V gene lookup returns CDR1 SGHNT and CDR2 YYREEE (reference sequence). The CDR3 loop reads CASSELGYNSPLHF. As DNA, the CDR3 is TGTGCCAGCAGTGAACTTGGATATAATTCACCCCTCCACTTT.

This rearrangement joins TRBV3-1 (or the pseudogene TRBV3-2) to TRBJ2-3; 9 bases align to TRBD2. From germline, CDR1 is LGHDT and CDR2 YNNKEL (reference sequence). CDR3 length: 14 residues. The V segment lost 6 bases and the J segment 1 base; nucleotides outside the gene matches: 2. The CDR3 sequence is CASRLAGGTDTQYF. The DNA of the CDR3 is TGTGCCAGCAGGTTAGCGGGAGGCACAGATACGCAGTATTTT.

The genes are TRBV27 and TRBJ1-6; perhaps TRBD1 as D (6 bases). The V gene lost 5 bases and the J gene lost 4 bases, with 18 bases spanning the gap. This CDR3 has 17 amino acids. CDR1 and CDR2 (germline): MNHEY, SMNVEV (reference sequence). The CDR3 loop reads CASSPRFPGEYNSPLHF. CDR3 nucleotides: TGTGCCAGCAGTCCCAGGTTCCCAGGGGAATATAATTCACCCCTCCACTTT.

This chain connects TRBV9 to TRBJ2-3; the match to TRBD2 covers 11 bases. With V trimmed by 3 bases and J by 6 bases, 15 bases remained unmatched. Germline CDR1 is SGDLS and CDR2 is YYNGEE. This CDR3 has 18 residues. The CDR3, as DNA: TGTGCCAGCAGCGCCGGAGGGGGTAGCGGGAGGGCCATGGATACGCAGTATTTT. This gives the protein CASSAGGGSGRAMDTQYF.

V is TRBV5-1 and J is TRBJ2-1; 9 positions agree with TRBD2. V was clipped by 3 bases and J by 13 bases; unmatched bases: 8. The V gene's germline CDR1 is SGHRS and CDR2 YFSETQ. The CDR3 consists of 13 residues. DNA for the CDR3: TGCGCCAGCAGCTGGGGCGGGGGGGCCTCACAGTTCTTC. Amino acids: CASSWGGGASQFF.

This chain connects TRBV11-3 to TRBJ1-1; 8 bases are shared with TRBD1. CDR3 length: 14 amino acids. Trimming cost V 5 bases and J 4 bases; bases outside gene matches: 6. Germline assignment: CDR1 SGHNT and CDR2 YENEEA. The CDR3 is CASSPRTGRTEAFF. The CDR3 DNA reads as TGTGCCAGCAGCCCACGGACAGGGCGCACTGAAGCTTTCTTT.

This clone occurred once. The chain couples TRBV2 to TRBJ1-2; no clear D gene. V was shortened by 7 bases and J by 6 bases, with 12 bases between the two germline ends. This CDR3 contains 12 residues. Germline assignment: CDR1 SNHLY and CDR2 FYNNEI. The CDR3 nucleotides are TGTGCCAGCAATCGACAAAGGCATGGCTACACCTTC. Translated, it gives CASNRQRHGYTF.

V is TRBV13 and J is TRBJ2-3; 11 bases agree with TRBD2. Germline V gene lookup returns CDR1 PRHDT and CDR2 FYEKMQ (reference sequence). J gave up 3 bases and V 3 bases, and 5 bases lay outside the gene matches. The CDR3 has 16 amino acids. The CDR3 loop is CASSLGLAGGTDTQYF. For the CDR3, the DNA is TGTGCCAGCAGCTTGGGCTTAGCGGGAGGGACAGATACGCAGTATTTT.

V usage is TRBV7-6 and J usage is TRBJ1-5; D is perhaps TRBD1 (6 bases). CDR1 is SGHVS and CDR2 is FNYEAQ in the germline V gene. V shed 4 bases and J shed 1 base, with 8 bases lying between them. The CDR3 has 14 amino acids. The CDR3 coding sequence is TGTGCCAGCAGCTCCACAGGGAGCAATCAGCCCCAGCATTTT. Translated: CASSSTGSNQPQHF. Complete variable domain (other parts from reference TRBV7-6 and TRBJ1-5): GAGVSQSPRYKVTKRGQDVALRCDPISGHVSLYWYRQALGQGPEFLTYFNYEAQQDKSGLPNDRFSAERPEGSISTLTIQRTEQRDSAMYRCASSSTGSNQPQHFGDGTRLSIL.

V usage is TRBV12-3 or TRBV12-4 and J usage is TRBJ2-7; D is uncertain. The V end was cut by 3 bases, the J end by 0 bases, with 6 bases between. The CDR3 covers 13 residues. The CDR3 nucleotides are TGTGCCAGCAGTTTTGGCAGCTCCTACGAGCAGTACTTC. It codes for CASSFGSSYEQYF.

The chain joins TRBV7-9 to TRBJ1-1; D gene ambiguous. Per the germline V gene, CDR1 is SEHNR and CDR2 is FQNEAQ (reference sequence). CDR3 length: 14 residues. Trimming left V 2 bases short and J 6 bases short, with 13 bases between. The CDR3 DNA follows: TGTGCCAGCAGCTTAACAGATGGCCCCCCTGAAGCTTTCTTT. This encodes CASSLTDGPPEAFF.

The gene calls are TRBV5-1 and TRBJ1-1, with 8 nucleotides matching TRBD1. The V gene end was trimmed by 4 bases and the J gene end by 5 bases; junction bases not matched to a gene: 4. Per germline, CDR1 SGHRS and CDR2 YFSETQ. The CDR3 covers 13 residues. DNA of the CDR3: TGCGCCAGCAGCATCGACAGGGGAACTGAAGCTTTCTTT. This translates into CASSIDRGTEAFF.

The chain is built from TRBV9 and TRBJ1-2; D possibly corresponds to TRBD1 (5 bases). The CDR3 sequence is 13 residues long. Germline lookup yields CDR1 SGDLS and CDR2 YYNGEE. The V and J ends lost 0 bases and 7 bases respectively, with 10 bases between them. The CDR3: CASSVGGRSGYTF. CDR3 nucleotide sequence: TGTGCCAGCAGCGTAGGGGGACGCTCTGGCTACACCTTC.

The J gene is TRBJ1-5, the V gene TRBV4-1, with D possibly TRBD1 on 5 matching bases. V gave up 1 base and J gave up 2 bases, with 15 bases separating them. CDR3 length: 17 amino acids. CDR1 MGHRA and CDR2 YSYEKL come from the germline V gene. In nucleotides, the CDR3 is TGCGCCAGCAGCCAAGGATGGTTCGGAGGGGGCAATCAGCCCCAGCATTTT. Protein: CASSQGWFGGGNQPQHF.

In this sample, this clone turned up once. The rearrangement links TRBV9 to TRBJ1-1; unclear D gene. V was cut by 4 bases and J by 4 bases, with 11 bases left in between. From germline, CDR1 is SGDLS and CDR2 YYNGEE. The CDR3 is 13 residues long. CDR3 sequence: CASSPRTGTEAFF. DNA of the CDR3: TGTGCCAGCAGCCCGCGGACCGGCACTGAAGCTTTCTTT.

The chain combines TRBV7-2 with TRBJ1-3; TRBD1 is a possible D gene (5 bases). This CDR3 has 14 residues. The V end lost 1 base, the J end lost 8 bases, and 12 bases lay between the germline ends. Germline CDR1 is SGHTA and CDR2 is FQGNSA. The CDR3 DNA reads TGTGCCAGCAGCTTAGTGGGGCCGAGGGACACCATATATTTT. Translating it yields CASSLVGPRDTIYF.

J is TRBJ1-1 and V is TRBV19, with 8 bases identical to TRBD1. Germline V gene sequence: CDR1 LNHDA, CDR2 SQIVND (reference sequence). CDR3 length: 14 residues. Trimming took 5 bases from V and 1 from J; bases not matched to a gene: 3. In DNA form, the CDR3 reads TGTGCCAGTAGTTTACAGGGGGGGAACACTGAAGCTTTCTTT. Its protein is CASSLQGGNTEAFF.

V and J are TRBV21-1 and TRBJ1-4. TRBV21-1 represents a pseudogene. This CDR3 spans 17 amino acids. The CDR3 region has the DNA TGTGCCAGCAGCAAAGGGGTGGAAACTGCAACTAATGAAAAACTGTTTTTT. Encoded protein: CASSKGVETATNEKLFF.

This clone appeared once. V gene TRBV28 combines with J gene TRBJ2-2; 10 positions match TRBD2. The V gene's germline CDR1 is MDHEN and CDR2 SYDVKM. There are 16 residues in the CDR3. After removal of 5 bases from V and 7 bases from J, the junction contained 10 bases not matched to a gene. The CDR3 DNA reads TGTGCCAGCAGTGAATCTAGCGGGAGTAATGTCGGGGAGCTGTTTTTT. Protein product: CASSESSGSNVGELFF. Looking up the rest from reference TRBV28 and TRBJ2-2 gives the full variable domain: DVKVTQSSRYLVKRTGEKVFLECVQDMDHENMFWYRQDPGLGLRLIYFSYDVKMKEKGDIPEGYSVSREKKERFSLILESASTNQTSMYLCASSESSGSNVGELFFGEGSRLTVL.

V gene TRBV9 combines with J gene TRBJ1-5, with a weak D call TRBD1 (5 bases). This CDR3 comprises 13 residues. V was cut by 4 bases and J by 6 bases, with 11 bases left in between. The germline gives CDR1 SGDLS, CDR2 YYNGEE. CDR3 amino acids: CASSPGGGQPQHF. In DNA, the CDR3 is TGTGCCAGCAGCCCCGGGGGGGGTCAGCCCCAGCATTTT.

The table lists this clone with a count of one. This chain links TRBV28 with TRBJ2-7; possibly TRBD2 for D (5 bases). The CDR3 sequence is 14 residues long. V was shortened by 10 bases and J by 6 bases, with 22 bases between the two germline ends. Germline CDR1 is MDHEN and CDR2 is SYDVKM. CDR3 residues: CATTLASLRGEQYF. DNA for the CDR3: TGTGCCACCACCCTAGCCTCCCTGCGCGGCGAGCAGTACTTC.

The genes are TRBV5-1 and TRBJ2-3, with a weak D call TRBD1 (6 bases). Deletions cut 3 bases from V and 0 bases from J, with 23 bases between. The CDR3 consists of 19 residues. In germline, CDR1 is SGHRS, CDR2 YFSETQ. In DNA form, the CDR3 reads TGCGCCAGCAGCTCCTGGACAGCTATAGACCTTGCTAGCACAGATACGCAGTATTTT. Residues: CASSSWTAIDLASTDTQYF.

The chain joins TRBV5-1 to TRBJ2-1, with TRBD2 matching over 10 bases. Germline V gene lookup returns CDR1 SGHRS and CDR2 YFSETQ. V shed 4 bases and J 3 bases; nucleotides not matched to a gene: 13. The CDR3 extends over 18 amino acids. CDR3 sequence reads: CASSLDPSGRIGYNEQFF. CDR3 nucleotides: TGCGCCAGCAGCCTGGATCCTAGCGGGAGAATCGGCTACAATGAGCAGTTCTTC.

The CDR3 loop is CASSLQANTEAFF. CDR3 DNA: TGTGCCAGCTCACTGCAGGCGAACACTGAAGCTTTCTTT. The chain is built from TRBV18 and TRBJ1-1; D is undetermined. CDR3 size: 13 residues. The germline V gene has CDR1 KGHSH and CDR2 LQKENI. The V end was cut by 4 bases, the J end by 1 base, with 7 bases between.

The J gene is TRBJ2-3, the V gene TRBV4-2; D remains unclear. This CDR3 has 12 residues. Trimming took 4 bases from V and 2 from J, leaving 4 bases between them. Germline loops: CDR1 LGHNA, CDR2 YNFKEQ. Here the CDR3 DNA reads TGTGCCAGCAGCCGTTCCACAGATACGCAGTATTTT. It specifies CASSRSTDTQYF.

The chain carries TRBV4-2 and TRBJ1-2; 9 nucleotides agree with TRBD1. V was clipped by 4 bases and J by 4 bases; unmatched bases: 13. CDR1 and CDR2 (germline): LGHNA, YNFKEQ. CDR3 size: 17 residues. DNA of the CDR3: TGTGCCAGCAGCCGGCTACAGGGGGCCTCCACCTCCTATGGCTACACCTTC. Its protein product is CASSRLQGASTSYGYTF.

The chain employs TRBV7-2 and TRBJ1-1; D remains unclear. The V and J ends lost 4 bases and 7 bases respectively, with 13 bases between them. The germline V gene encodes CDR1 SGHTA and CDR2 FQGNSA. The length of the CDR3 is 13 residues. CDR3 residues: CASSWGKSGEAFF. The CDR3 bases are TGTGCCAGCAGCTGGGGTAAATCGGGTGAAGCTTTCTTT.

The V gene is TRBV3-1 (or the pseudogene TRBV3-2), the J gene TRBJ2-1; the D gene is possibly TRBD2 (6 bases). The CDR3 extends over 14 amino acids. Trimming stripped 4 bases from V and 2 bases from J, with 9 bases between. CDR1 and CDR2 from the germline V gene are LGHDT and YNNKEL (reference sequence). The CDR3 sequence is CASSLSGTYNEQFF. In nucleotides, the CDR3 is TGTGCCAGCAGCCTTAGCGGTACCTACAATGAGCAGTTCTTC.

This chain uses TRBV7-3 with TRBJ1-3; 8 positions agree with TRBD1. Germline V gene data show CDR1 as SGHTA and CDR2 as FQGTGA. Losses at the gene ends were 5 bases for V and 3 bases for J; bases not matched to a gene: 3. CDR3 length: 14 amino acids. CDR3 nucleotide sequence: TGTGCCAGCAGCACAGGGGGAATTGGAAACACCATATATTTT. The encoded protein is CASSTGGIGNTIYF.